What follows are 15 T cell receptor beta chains derived from one specimen sequenced in a study of cytomegalovirus exposure and HLA in healthy donors. Primers: 60 Vbeta forward and 13 Jbeta reverse. Data came from immunoSEQ multiplex PCR; TCRdb stores just in-frame clones and leaves some out. The table lists tens of thousands of clones, about 61% of them singletons. Sequenced: PBMCs. The receptors shown here come from a woman in her forties or fifties in good health and CMV-seronegative.

This clone appeared once. The gene calls are TRBV13 and TRBJ1-1; D may be TRBD1 (5 bases). The CDR3 is 16 amino acids. V was trimmed by 2 bases and J by 3 bases, leaving 16 bases between them. The germline V gene has CDR1 PRHDT and CDR2 FYEKMQ (reference sequence). This chain's CDR3 is CASSLQWQGGDTEAFF. Here the CDR3 DNA reads TGTGCCAGCAGCTTACAGTGGCAGGGCGGGGACACTGAAGCTTTCTTT.

The V gene is TRBV7-2, the J gene TRBJ2-7, with TRBD1 as a possible D gene (6 bases). Trimming pared 1 base from V and 5 bases from J, leaving 6 bases between. Germline CDR1 SGHTA, CDR2 FQGNSA. This CDR3 spans 12 amino acids. The chain's CDR3 is CASSLDRDEQYF. The DNA of the CDR3 is TGTGCCAGCAGCTTAGACAGGGACGAGCAGTACTTC.

The gene calls are TRBV10-3 and TRBJ1-2; a weak D match, TRBD1 (5 bases). V was clipped by 2 bases and J by 5 bases, with 6 bases between them. CDR3 length equals 12 residues. The germline gives CDR1 ENHRY, CDR2 SYGVKD. The CDR3 spells CAISERGYGYTF. In nucleotides, the CDR3 is TGTGCCATCAGTGAGAGGGGTTATGGCTACACCTTC.

This chain connects TRBV7-2 to TRBJ1-4; 9 bases match TRBD1. CDR1 SGHTA and CDR2 FQGNSA come from the germline V gene. The CDR3 is 14 residues long. J gave up 6 bases and V 5 bases, and 4 bases lay outside the gene matches. This chain's CDR3 is CASSEDRGDEKLFF. The CDR3 nucleotides are TGTGCCAGCAGCGAGGACAGGGGCGATGAAAAACTGTTTTTT.

The genes are TRBV27 and TRBJ2-2, with a possible D match to TRBD1 (6 bases). This CDR3 is built from 16 residues. The V gene lost 6 bases and the J gene lost 5 bases, with 19 bases spanning the gap. CDR1 MNHEY and CDR2 SMNVEV come from the germline V gene (reference sequence). CDR3 nucleotides: TGTGCCAGCAGGATTTGGACCAGGGGTCGTACCGGGGAGCTGTTTTTT. Protein sequence: CASRIWTRGRTGELFF.

The chain has TRBV5-1 and TRBJ2-5; D gene uncertain. CDR3 size: 14 residues. Germline V gene lookup returns CDR1 SGHRS and CDR2 YFSETQ. V lost 2 bases, J lost 3 bases, and 11 bases lay in between. The CDR3 region has the DNA TGCGCCAGCAGCTTTGGCGGATCGGAAGAGACCCAGTACTTC. Its protein product is CASSFGGSEETQYF. Full variable domain (outside the CDR3, taken from reference TRBV5-1 and TRBJ2-5): KAGVTQTPRYLIKTRGQQVTLSCSPISGHRSVSWYQQTPGQGLQFLFEYFSETQRNKGNFPGRFSGRQFSNSRSEMNVSTLELGDSALYLCASSFGGSEETQYFGPGTRLLVL.

The rearrangement links TRBV9 to TRBJ1-2; D is unclear. Trimming cost V 4 bases and J 0 bases, with 16 bases left between them. The germline CDR1 and CDR2 sequences are SGDLS and YYNGEE. The CDR3 is 16 residues long. The CDR3 region has the DNA TGTGCCAGCAGCCCAGCGGTGGAACGGCCTAACTATGGCTACACCTTC. Residues: CASSPAVERPNYGYTF.

This sequence joins TRBV7-3 and TRBJ1-1, with 10 bases lining up with TRBD1. Trimming cost V 5 bases and J 0 bases; bases outside gene matches: 3. This CDR3 comprises 15 residues. Germline CDR1 is SGHTA and CDR2 is FQGTGA. In DNA, the CDR3 is TGTGCCAGCAGCCCCGACAGGGGGCTGAACACTGAAGCTTTCTTT. Its protein product is CASSPDRGLNTEAFF.

V and J are TRBV5-1 and TRBJ2-3; 12 nucleotides align to TRBD2. The trim removed 7 bases at V and 6 bases at J, leaving 21 bases unmatched. Germline CDR1 SGHRS, CDR2 YFSETQ. The CDR3 sequence is 19 residues long. CDR3: CASADQWLGTSGRTDTQYF. The CDR3 DNA reads as TGCGCCAGCGCAGACCAATGGCTGGGTACTAGCGGGAGGACGGATACGCAGTATTTT.

This clone has a single count. The rearrangement uses TRBV5-1 and TRBJ2-3, with TRBD2 matching 9 bases. The J segment lost 0 bases and the V segment lost 6 bases, leaving 5 bases of the junction unmatched. The CDR3 runs 15 residues. Germline-derived CDR1 and CDR2 are SGHRS and YFSETQ. The CDR3 spells CASTRSGSSTDTQYF. In DNA, the CDR3 is TGCGCCAGCACCCGTAGCGGGAGTAGCACAGATACGCAGTATTTT.

The J gene is TRBJ2-1, the V gene TRBV5-1; TRBD2 aligns across 8 bases. Per the germline V gene, CDR1 is SGHRS and CDR2 is YFSETQ. The CDR3 length is 15 residues. After removal of 5 bases from V and 6 bases from J, the junction contained 10 bases not matched to a gene. CDR3 coding DNA: TGCGCCAGCAGGGAAGCGGGAGTCAGTTTCAATGAGCAGTTCTTC. Translated: CASREAGVSFNEQFF.

This chain uses TRBV7-9 with TRBJ2-2; D is uncertain. This CDR3 comprises 14 residues. The V gene lost 0 bases and the J gene lost 1 base, with 3 bases spanning the gap. Germline assignment: CDR1 SEHNR and CDR2 FQNEAQ (reference sequence). CDR3 nucleotides: TGTGCCAGCAGCTTAGCCGTGAACACCGGGGAGCTGTTTTTT. Translating it yields CASSLAVNTGELFF.

The V and J genes are TRBV29-1 and TRBJ1-2; maybe TRBD1 (6 bases). Per germline, CDR1 SQVTM and CDR2 ANQGSEA. The V and J ends lost 4 bases and 3 bases respectively, with 18 bases between them. The CDR3 has 15 amino acids. CDR3 loop: CSVVPPTGTHYGYTF. The DNA of the CDR3 is TGCAGCGTTGTGCCCCCAACAGGGACGCACTATGGCTACACCTTC. The full variable domain, its missing parts supplied by reference TRBV29-1 and TRBJ1-2, is SAVISQKPSRDICQRGTSLTIQCQVDSQVTMMFWYRQQPGQSLTLIATANQGSEATYESGFVIDKFPISRPNLTFSTLTVSNMSPEDSSIYLCSVVPPTGTHYGYTFGSGTRLTVV.

This clone is a singleton in its sample. V usage is TRBV7-9 and J usage is TRBJ1-4; 10 positions match TRBD1. CDR3 size: 14 residues. Per the germline V gene, CDR1 is SEHNR and CDR2 is FQNEAQ (reference sequence). V shed 5 bases, J shed 8 bases, and the junction held 5 bases outside the gene matches. The CDR3, as DNA: TGTGCCAGCAGCGGGGACAGGGGCGAAGAAAAACTGTTTTTT. Translation: CASSGDRGEEKLFF.

This clone is labeled medium-sized. The gene calls are TRBV7-8 and TRBJ1-3; no firm D call. V lost 0 bases and J 0 bases, leaving 6 bases between the germline ends. Germline CDR1 reads SGHVS; CDR2 reads FQNEAQ. There are 15 residues in the CDR3. The CDR3 here is CASSLAADSGNTIYF. In DNA, the CDR3 is TGTGCCAGCAGCTTAGCTGCGGACTCTGGAAACACCATATATTTT.